This T cell receptor (beta chain) is from a study of blood T cells in healthy people across ages. Study-wide background: Capture via template switching afforded approximately one barcoded beta molecule per two T cells. Study-level findings and limits: Diversity estimated from one million T cells was considered an underestimate. Roughly linearly, TCR beta diversity per million T cells fell as age increased. Unsorted PBMC input precluded a conclusive naive versus antigen-experienced comparison.

As for this clonotype: Its matching antigen is unknown.

CDR3 length equals 15 residues. Germline lookup yields CDR1 SGHTA and CDR2 FQGNSA. For the second PCR, which ran for about 6 to 12 cycles, a sample-barcoded 5' primer and a J-beta primer mix were used. TCRdb used MiXCR to reprocess the 5' RACE reads, holding one entry per CDR3 protein. The table shows 600,000 to 800,000 distinct CDR3 sequences, with about 21% occurring only once. This chain uses TRBV7-2 with TRBJ2-7; 8 nucleotides align to TRBD1. The J call could be wrong; TRBJ2-1 is a better fit for the DNA end. Sample: blood. The clonotype originates from a man in his 70s in good health. The CDR3 is CASSSQGDPYNEQFF. CDR3 bases: TGTGCCAGCAGCTCACAGGGGGACCCCTACAATGAGCAGTTCTTC.